This TCR beta chain comes out of a study of PD-1 blockade in classical Hodgkin lymphoma. Exposure to brentuximab vedotin varied, and each patient had relapsed following autologous stem cell transplantation. Between the trimmed V and J ends, which lost 5 bases and 8 bases, there was a span of 12 bases. CDR3 size: 12 residues. Germline CDR1 reads SGHTA; CDR2 reads FQGNSA. Assay: immunoSEQ multiplex PCR; the TCRdb copy retains only in-frame clones and omits some. The repertoire has about 43,000 clones, roughly 78% of them found once; the top ten carry around 2.8%. V is TRBV7-2 and J is TRBJ2-5, with D tentatively TRBD2 (5 bases). The sample was peripheral blood mononuclear cells (PBMCs), taken before the second cycle of nivolumab. This receptor was obtained from a human donor with classical Hodgkin lymphoma. The CDR3 DNA reads as TGTGCCAGCAGCACCCCCCGGGGTACCCAGTACTTC. It is translated as CASSTPRGTQYF.